This is a list of T cell receptor beta chains from one sample in a study of early T cells in non-severe SARS-CoV-2 infection. TCRdb re-called the 5' RACE reads through MiXCR, storing one row per CDR3 protein. The profile covers 60,000 to 75,000 distinct CDR3 sequences, with about 10% appearing a single time and almost 6.5% taken by the ten largest. Sequencing was done on a sample of whole blood. All receptors come from an adult who was a healthcare worker with PCR-confirmed SARS-CoV-2 infection or an uninfected control (not recorded which). CDR3s include the opening cysteine and the closing phenylalanine or tryptophan. The D gene is left open where the match is weak. The size entry is marked missing in some rows and otherwise reads once, few, many or a size class.

cdr3_aa cdr3_nt d_call j_call clone_size v_call
CASSIGQGLGGELFF TGTGCCAGTAGTATAGGACAGGGTCTCGGCGGGGAGCTGTTTTTT TRBD1 TRBJ2-2 NA TRBV19
CASSLSGMLNEKLFF TGTGCCAGCAGCTTGTCCGGGATGCTTAATGAAAAACTGTTTTTT NA TRBJ1-4 many TRBV5-8
CASRISGRLDYNEQFF TGTGCCAGCAGGATTAGCGGGAGGCTTGACTACAATGAGCAGTTCTTC TRBD2 TRBJ2-1 few TRBV12-3/TRBV12-4
CASSSGPLRTTEAFF TGCGCCAGCAGCTCTGGACCCCTGAGGACCACTGAAGCTTTCTTT NA TRBJ1-1 NA TRBV5-1
CASIQWVGRHNEQFF TGTGCCAGCATCCAATGGGTAGGACGCCACAATGAGCAGTTCTTC NA TRBJ2-1 NA TRBV7-9
CASGSHEQYF TGTGCCAGTGGTTCCCACGAGCAGTACTTC NA TRBJ2-7 few TRBV19
CASTGPRERETQYF TGTGCCAGCACAGGGCCCCGTGAGAGAGAGACCCAGTACTTC NA TRBJ2-5 few TRBV28
CASSLSRSTTNEKLFF TGTGCCAGCAGCCTATCCCGGTCGACAACTAATGAAAAACTGTTTTTT NA TRBJ1-4 many TRBV7-2
CASSWGQGYGYTF TGTGCCAGCAGCTGGGGACAGGGCTATGGCTACACCTTC TRBD1 TRBJ1-2 many TRBV2
CSARGGLAYEQYF TGCAGTGCAAGGGGGGGCTTAGCCTACGAGCAGTACTTC NA TRBJ2-7 NA TRBV20-1
CASSSPRTGPSYEQYF TGTGCCAGCAGTAGCCCGAGGACAGGGCCCTCCTACGAGCAGTACTTC TRBD1 TRBJ2-7 NA TRBV27
CASRSGGPYEQYF TGCGCCAGCAGATCCGGGGGGCCCTACGAGCAGTACTTC NA TRBJ2-7 NA TRBV5-1
CSAVQRLNEKLFF TGCAGTGCGGTACAGCGACTTAATGAAAAACTGTTTTTT NA TRBJ1-4 few TRBV20-1
CSAHKGLAEYNEQFF TGCAGTGCTCACAAGGGACTAGCGGAATACAATGAGCAGTTCTTC TRBD2 TRBJ2-1 NA TRBV20-1
CASSQRSNTGELFF TGTGCCAGCAGCCAGAGGAGTAACACCGGGGAGCTGTTTTTT NA TRBJ2-2 NA TRBV9
CASSSHRKNIQYF TGTGCCAGCAGTTCCCATCGCAAAAACATTCAGTACTTC NA TRBJ2-4 NA TRBV28
CASSPLTSGIQETQYF TGTGCCAGCAGCCCACTAACTAGCGGGATCCAAGAGACCCAGTACTTC TRBD2 TRBJ2-5 many TRBV7-6
CSVRGRVGELFF TGCAGCGTTCGGGGCCGGGTCGGGGAGCTGTTTTTT NA TRBJ2-2 NA TRBV29-1
CSVGGTGYYEQYF TGCAGCGTTGGGGGGACAGGGTATTACGAGCAGTACTTC TRBD1 TRBJ2-7 NA TRBV29-1
CASSIEGAPSYEQYF TGTGCCAGCAGTATAGAGGGGGCTCCCTCCTACGAGCAGTACTTC TRBD1 TRBJ2-7 many TRBV11-2
CASSPRERVASRTHEQYF TGTGCCAGCAGCCCCCGAGAAAGGGTGGCTAGTCGAACCCACGAGCAGTACTTC NA TRBJ2-7 few TRBV7-8
CASSLVTGDGRQFF TGTGCCAGCAGCTTAGTAACAGGGGATGGGAGGCAGTTCTTC TRBD1 TRBJ2-1 NA TRBV7-9
CASTDRGHEQYF TGTGCCAGCACTGACAGGGGGCACGAGCAGTACTTC TRBD1 TRBJ2-7 NA TRBV2
CAWRGKTGVYHEQYF TGTGCCTGGAGGGGAAAGACAGGGGTATATCACGAGCAGTACTTC TRBD1 TRBJ2-7 few TRBV30
CASSEGQGVVVTEAFF TGTGCCAGCAGCGAGGGACAGGGGGTGGTTGTCACTGAAGCTTTCTTT TRBD1 TRBJ1-1 many TRBV6-2/TRBV6-3
CASSEGPGTGNYGYTF TGTGCCAGCAGTGAGGGTCCGGGGACAGGGAACTATGGCTACACCTTC TRBD1 TRBJ1-2 many TRBV2
CASSLLAGRTDTQYF TGTGCCAGCAGCTTACTAGCGGGACGCACAGATACGCAGTATTTT TRBD2 TRBJ2-3 few TRBV7-8
CASSPRRQTNEKLFF TGTGCCAGCAGCCCCCGGCGACAGACTAATGAAAAACTGTTTTTT NA TRBJ1-4 NA TRBV14
CASRPGGTYGYTF TGTGCCAGCAGGCCAGGGGGCACGTATGGCTACACCTTC TRBD1 TRBJ1-2 many TRBV6-5
CASSPSGKITEAFF TGTGCCAGCAGCCCTTCCGGGAAGATCACTGAAGCTTTCTTT NA TRBJ1-1 NA TRBV3-1
CAISESSGAYEQYF TGTGCCATCAGTGAGTCAAGTGGGGCCTACGAGCAGTACTTC NA TRBJ2-7 many TRBV10-3
CSLMEDAEQYF TGCAGTCTCATGGAGGATGCCGAGCAGTACTTC NA TRBJ2-7 many TRBV29-1
CASSLTIPGYTF TGTGCCAGCAGCTTAACCATACCTGGCTACACCTTC NA TRBJ1-2 few TRBV7-9
CAWSLSGRPRDGQFF TGTGCCTGGAGCCTTAGCGGGAGGCCACGGGATGGACAGTTCTTC TRBD2 TRBJ2-1 many TRBV30
CASSPGPRMFF TGTGCCAGCAGCCCGGGACCGAGAATGTTTTTT NA TRBJ1-4 few TRBV6-6
CSVDLLASPTDTQYF TGCAGCGTTGACCTACTAGCGAGCCCAACGGATACGCAGTATTTT TRBD2 TRBJ2-3 NA TRBV29-1
CAIGYRGPKRYEQYF TGTGCCATCGGCTACAGGGGGCCAAAAAGGTACGAGCAGTACTTC TRBD1 TRBJ2-7 many TRBV10-3
CASSLGRQNYEQYF TGTGCCAGCAGCTTAGGTCGGCAGAACTACGAGCAGTACTTC NA TRBJ2-7 NA TRBV13
CASSSVRTTDEKLFF TGTGCCAGCAGCTCAGTCCGGACAACTGATGAAAAACTGTTTTTT NA TRBJ1-4 NA TRBV11-2
CASSLGPAGADGYTF TGTGCCAGCAGCTTGGGGCCGGCGGGGGCGGATGGCTACACCTTC NA TRBJ1-2 many TRBV5-4
CSVTGTGHTDTQYF TGCAGTGTGACCGGGACAGGGCACACAGATACGCAGTATTTT TRBD1 TRBJ2-3 few TRBV20-1
CASSPSGGSYNEQFF TGCGCCAGCAGCCCCAGCGGGGGGTCCTACAATGAGCAGTTCTTC TRBD2 TRBJ2-1 many TRBV5-1
CSASEGEQYF TGCAGTGCTAGTGAGGGCGAGCAGTACTTC NA TRBJ2-7 NA TRBV20-1
CSVDPSGSTDTQYF TGCAGCGTTGATCCTAGCGGGAGCACAGATACGCAGTATTTT TRBD2 TRBJ2-3 NA TRBV29-1
CASSPLQGANEQFF TGTGCCAGCAGTCCCCTACAGGGGGCAAATGAGCAGTTCTTC TRBD1 TRBJ2-1 many TRBV12-3/TRBV12-4
CASSLARGGTDTQYF TGTGCCAGCAGCTTAGCGCGGGGGGGCACAGATACGCAGTATTTT TRBD2 TRBJ2-3 NA TRBV7-8
CASSPGRTDTQYF TGTGCCAGCTCACCGGGGCGAACAGATACGCAGTATTTT NA TRBJ2-3 NA TRBV18
CRARKRELPSYNEQFF TGCAGGGCGAGGAAGCGGGAGCTTCCTTCCTACAATGAGCAGTTCTTC TRBD2 TRBJ2-1 few TRBV29-1
CASSYRYGYTF TGTGCCAGCAGTTACCGCTATGGCTACACCTTC NA TRBJ1-2 NA TRBV6-6
CASGGTGGAGTEAFF TGTGCCAGCGGCGGGACAGGGGGCGCGGGTACTGAAGCTTTCTTT TRBD1 TRBJ1-1 NA TRBV5-5
CATTGRNTGELFF TGTGCCACCACCGGACGAAACACCGGGGAGCTGTTTTTT NA TRBJ2-2 many TRBV24-1
CATTDSRASSMKQYF TGTGCCACCACCGATTCCCGAGCTAGCAGTATGAAGCAGTATTTT NA TRBJ2-3 few TRBV24-1
CASSSGVNYGYTF TGTGCCAGCAGTTCGGGCGTTAACTATGGCTACACCTTC NA TRBJ1-2 NA TRBV6-2/TRBV6-3
CASSLGLAGGPSDTQYF TGTGCCAGCAGCCTGGGACTAGCGGGAGGGCCCTCAGATACGCAGTATTTT TRBD2 TRBJ2-3 many TRBV12-3/TRBV12-4
CASSNRQVSNEQFF TGTGCCAGCAGTAATAGACAGGTTAGCAATGAGCAGTTCTTC NA TRBJ2-1 many TRBV6-2/TRBV6-3
CASSPLLRDPGKLFF TGCGCCAGCAGCCCTCTACTGAGGGACCCGGGAAAACTGTTTTTT NA TRBJ1-4 many TRBV4-1
CASSDPSGGTETQYF TGCGCCAGCAGTGACCCTAGCGGGGGTACGGAGACCCAGTACTTC TRBD2 TRBJ2-5 few TRBV10-2
CAISELRGASYEQYF TGTGCCATCAGTGAATTGCGCGGGGCCTCCTACGAGCAGTACTTC NA TRBJ2-7 few TRBV10-3